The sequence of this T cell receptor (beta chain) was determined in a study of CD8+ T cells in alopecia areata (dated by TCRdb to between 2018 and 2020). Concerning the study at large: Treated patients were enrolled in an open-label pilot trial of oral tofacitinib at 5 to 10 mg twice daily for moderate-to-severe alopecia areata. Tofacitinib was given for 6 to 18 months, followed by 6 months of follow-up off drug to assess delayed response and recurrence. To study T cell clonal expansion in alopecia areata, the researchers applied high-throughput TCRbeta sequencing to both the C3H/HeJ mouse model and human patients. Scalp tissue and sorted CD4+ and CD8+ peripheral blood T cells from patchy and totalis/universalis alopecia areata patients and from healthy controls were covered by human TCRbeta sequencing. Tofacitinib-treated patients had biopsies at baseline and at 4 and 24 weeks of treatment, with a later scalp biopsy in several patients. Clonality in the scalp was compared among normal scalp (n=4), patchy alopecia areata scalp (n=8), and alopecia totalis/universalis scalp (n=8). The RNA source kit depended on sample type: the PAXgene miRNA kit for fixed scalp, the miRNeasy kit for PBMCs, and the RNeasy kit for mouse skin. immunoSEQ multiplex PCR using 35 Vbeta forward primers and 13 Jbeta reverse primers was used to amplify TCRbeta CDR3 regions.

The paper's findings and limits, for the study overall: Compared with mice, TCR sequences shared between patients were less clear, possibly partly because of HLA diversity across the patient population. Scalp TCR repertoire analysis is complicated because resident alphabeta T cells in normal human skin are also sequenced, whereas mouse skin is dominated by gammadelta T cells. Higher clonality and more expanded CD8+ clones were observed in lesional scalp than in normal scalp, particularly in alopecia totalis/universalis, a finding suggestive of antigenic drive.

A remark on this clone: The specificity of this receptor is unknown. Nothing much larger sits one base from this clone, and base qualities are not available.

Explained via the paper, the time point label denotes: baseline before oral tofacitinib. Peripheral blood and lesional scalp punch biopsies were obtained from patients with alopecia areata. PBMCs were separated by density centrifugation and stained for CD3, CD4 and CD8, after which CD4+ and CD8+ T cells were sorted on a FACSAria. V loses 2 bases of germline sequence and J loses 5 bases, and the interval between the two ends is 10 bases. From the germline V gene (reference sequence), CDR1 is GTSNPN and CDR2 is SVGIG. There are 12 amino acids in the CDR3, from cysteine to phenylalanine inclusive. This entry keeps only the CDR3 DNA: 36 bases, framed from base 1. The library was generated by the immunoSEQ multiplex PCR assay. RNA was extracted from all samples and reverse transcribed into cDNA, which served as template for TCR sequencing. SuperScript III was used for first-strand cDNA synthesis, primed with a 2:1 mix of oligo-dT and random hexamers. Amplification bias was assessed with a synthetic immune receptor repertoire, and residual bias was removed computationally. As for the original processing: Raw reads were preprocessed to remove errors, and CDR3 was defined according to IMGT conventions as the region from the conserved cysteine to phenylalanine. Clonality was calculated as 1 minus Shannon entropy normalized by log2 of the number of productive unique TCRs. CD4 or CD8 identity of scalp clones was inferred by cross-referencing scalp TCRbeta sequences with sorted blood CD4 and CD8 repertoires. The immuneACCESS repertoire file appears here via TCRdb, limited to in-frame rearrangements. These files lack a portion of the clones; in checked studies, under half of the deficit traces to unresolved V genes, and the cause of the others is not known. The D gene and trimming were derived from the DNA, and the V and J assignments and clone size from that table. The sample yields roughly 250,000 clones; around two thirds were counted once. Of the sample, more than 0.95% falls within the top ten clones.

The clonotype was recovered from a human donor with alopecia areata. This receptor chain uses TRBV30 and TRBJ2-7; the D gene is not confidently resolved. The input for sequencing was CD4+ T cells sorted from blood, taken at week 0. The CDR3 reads CAWSPHRHEQYF. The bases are TGTGCCTGGAGTCCGCATCGTCACGAGCAGTACTTC.